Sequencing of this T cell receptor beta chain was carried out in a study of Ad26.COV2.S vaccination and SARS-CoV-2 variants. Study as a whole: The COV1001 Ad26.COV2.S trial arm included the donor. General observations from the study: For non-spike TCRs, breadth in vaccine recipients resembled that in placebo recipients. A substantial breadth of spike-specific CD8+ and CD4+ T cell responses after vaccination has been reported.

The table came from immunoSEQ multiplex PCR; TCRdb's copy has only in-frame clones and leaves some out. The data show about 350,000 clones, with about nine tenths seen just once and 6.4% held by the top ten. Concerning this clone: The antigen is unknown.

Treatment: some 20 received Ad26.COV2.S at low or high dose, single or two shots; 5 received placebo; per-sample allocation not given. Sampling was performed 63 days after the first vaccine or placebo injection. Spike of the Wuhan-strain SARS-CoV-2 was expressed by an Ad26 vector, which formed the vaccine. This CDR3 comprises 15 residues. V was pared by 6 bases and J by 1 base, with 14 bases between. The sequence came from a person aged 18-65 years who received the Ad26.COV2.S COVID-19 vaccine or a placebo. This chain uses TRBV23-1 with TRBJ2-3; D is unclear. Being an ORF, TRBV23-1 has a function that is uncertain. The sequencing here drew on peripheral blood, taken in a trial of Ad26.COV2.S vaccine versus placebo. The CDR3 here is CASSRDNGRTDTQYF. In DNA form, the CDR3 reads TGCGCCAGCAGCCGAGATAACGGACGCACAGATACGCAGTATTTT.